Reported below is one TCR beta chain. Its antigen is not known. The data belong to a study of PD-1 blockade in mismatch repair-deficient tumors. Across the whole study: Patients had over 10 mismatch repair-deficient cancer types, all previously treated and progressing. Study outcomes and limitations: Tumor-resident clones, often undetectable pretreatment in blood, expanded then contracted after pembrolizumab.

Per germline, CDR1 SGDLS and CDR2 YYNGEE. CDR3 length equals 15 residues. V lost 3 bases to trimming and J lost 2 bases; unmatched junction nucleotides: 2. Using immunoSEQ multiplex PCR, the repertoire was profiled, and TCRdb retains in-frame clones only, with some absent. This table holds roughly 120,000 clones, about 80% found once. PCR or immunohistochemistry showed mismatch repair deficiency in every enrolled patient. Three pembrolizumab responders had their TCRs sequenced. The specimen comprised peripheral blood, sampled 60 to 65 weeks after starting pembrolizumab. The chain employs TRBV9 and TRBJ1-3; 10 bases fit TRBD1. This TCR was sampled from an adult with mismatch repair-deficient cancer. The CDR3: CASSAGTGAGNTIYF. The CDR3 DNA reads TGTGCCAGCAGCGCAGGGACAGGGGCTGGAAACACCATATATTTT.